This record covers a single T cell receptor (beta chain). Its antigen remains unknown. The data are from a study of PD-1 blockade in mismatch repair-deficient tumors. Study context: Patients had around twelve mismatch repair-deficient cancer types, all previously treated and progressing.

The germline CDR1 and CDR2 sequences are SGDLS and YYNGEE. The CDR3 is 16 residues long. Trimming cost V 4 bases and J 2 bases; bases outside gene matches: 8. Study findings and constraints: Rapid post-treatment expansion, then contraction, generally preceding radiologic response, marked tumor-resident clones.

PCR or immunohistochemistry showed mismatch repair deficiency in every enrolled patient. The method was immunoSEQ multiplex PCR; TCRdb's version includes in-frame clones alone and lacks a portion of them. The data show about 79,000 clones, around 80% seen once. Sequencing used peripheral blood, obtained 44 weeks after starting pembrolizumab. This chain uses TRBV9 with TRBJ2-3, with 9 bases lining up with TRBD2. The sequence came from an adult with mismatch repair-deficient cancer. CDR3 DNA: TGTGCCAGCAGCCTGACTAGCGGCCTGACCACAGATACGCAGTATTTT. Protein product: CASSLTSGLTTDTQYF.